The T cell receptor beta chain under discussion was sequenced for a study of T cells after posttransplantation cyclophosphamide. Study observations and caveats: Recipient CMV seropositivity and CMV reactivation strongly tracked TRB clonality. Tissue-infiltrating T cells from skin or gut overlapped little with blood T cells. Donor-recipient repertoire similarity was low at 1-2 months, rising over year one.

Libraries were prepared by immunoSEQ multiplex PCR; TCRdb keeps only in-frame clonotypes and omits some of them. The data contain some 49,000 clones, around 91% of them singletons. The table lists this clone with a count of one. The antigen remains unidentified. V lost 5 bases and J 7 bases, leaving 15 bases between the germline ends. Germline V CDR1 and CDR2: MDHEN, SYDVKM. CDR3 length: 13 amino acids. The related graft donor's blood sample was taken on the day of bone marrow donation. The sequence was obtained from a woman aged 50 to 60 in good health and a related stem cell transplant donor. J is TRBJ2-7 and V is TRBV28; no definite D call. The sequencing sample was made of PBMCs. CDR3: CASSPPPSGEQYF. The CDR3, as DNA: TGTGCCAGCAGTCCCCCCCCTAGTGGGGAGCAGTACTTC. Full variable domain (rest looked up from reference TRBV28 and TRBJ2-7): DVKVTQSSRYLVKRTGEKVFLECVQDMDHENMFWYRQDPGLGLRLIYFSYDVKMKEKGDIPEGYSVSREKKERFSLILESASTNQTSMYLCASSPPPSGEQYFGPGTRLTVT.